This T cell receptor (beta chain) was sequenced for a study of blood T cell repertoires in COVID-19. About the research overall: T cells, B-cell-depleted T cells, or PBMCs supplied cDNA or gDNA.

Here immunoSEQ multiplex PCR was the method, and the copy in TCRdb shows in-frame clones only, minus some. The table includes some 490,000 clones, about 85% detected once. Participant age was about 18 to 95 years, and participants resided in about two dozen US areas. Resolution of symptoms, clearance, or two negative PCRs was present in recovered Cohort 3 donors. This CDR3 has 17 amino acids. Germline CDR1 reads MGHRA; CDR2 reads YSYEKL. Trimming removed 0 bases at V and 1 base at J, with 15 bases between. The rearrangement links TRBV4-1 to TRBJ1-1, with D possibly TRBD1 on 5 matching bases. The specimen was PBMCs or T cells enriched from blood (not recorded which). The TCR sequence derives from a woman aged 55-70 years who had recovered from COVID-19. As DNA, the CDR3 is TGCGCCAGCAGCCAAGAAGGGATGAGAGACAGGAACACTGAAGCTTTCTTT. Encoded protein: CASSQEGMRDRNTEAFF.